These 19 T cell receptor beta chains were all obtained from the same sample, sequenced in a study of T-cell memory formation after mild COVID-19. TCRdb re-derived calls from the 5' RACE reads in MiXCR, one entry per CDR3 protein. Of tens of thousands of distinct CDR3 sequences in the sample, approximately 15% were seen once. The sequenced material came from PBMCs or a T cell subset sorted from them (not recorded which). The receptors were sampled from an adult woman who had mild COVID-19 (a few samples of this study predate the infection). Cell type and time point are not known.

This sequence joins TRBV11-3 and TRBJ2-5; 15 bases map to TRBD2. The J segment lost 7 bases and the V segment lost 5 bases, leaving 14 bases of the junction unmatched. Germline V lookup: CDR1 SGHNT, CDR2 YENEEA. The CDR3 is made up of 18 amino acids. This CDR3 reads CASSPRTAGTSGRWTQYF. The CDR3 region has the DNA TGTGCCAGCAGCCCGAGGACGGCCGGGACTAGCGGGAGGTGGACCCAGTACTTC.

This clonotype has only a few counts. This sequence joins TRBV4-3 and TRBJ2-3; 9 nucleotides agree with TRBD2. Looked up from germline, CDR1 is LGHNA and CDR2 is YSLEER. There are 17 residues in the CDR3. V dropped 0 bases and J dropped 3; count of bases not matched to a gene: 7. The CDR3 nucleotides are TGCGCCAGCAGCCAAGAGAAGGCGGGAGGGCCGACAGATACGCAGTATTTT. Translated: CASSQEKAGGPTDTQYF.

There are a few counts of this clonotype. The chain joins TRBV12-3 or TRBV12-4 to TRBJ2-7; a possible D gene is TRBD2 (6 bases). The CDR3 extends over 14 amino acids. V was shortened by 6 bases and J by 0 bases, with 12 bases between the two germline ends. The CDR3 spells CASRQSGRSYEQYF. CDR3 bases: TGTGCCAGCAGACAAAGCGGGCGCTCCTACGAGCAGTACTTC.

This clonotype has more than one count but fewer than ten. The gene calls are TRBV27 and TRBJ2-1, with D perhaps TRBD2 (5 bases). The CDR3 length is 14 residues. Germline V gene data show CDR1 as MNHEY and CDR2 as SMNVEV (reference sequence). V was shortened by 2 bases and J by 8 bases, with 13 bases between the two germline ends. The CDR3 coding sequence is TGTGCCAGCAGTTTAGGTTGGGAGTTAGATGAGCAGTTCTTC. Its protein product is CASSLGWELDEQFF.

This clonotype was picked up a small number of times. The chain carries TRBV12-3 or TRBV12-4 and TRBJ2-1; 10 bases are shared with TRBD1. The CDR3 is made up of 14 amino acids. The junction had 6 bases not matched to a gene; V was cut back by 4 bases and J by 9 bases. The CDR3 DNA is TGTGCCAGCAGTTCTAGGACAGGGGGAGGTGAGCAGTTCTTC. It is translated as CASSSRTGGGEQFF.

The sample holds a few counts of this clonotype. The rearrangement uses TRBV7-6 and TRBJ2-7; 7 bases align to TRBD2. The length of the CDR3 is 15 residues. CDR1 is SGHVS and CDR2 is FNYEAQ in the germline V gene. The junction had 7 bases not matched to a gene; V was cut back by 0 bases and J by 5 bases. CDR3 amino acids: CASSLAGGPGNEQYF. CDR3 coding DNA: TGTGCCAGCAGCTTAGCGGGAGGGCCTGGCAACGAGCAGTACTTC.

V usage is TRBV4-1 and J usage is TRBJ2-7; TRBD2 matches 7 bases. J was trimmed by 3 bases and V by 4 bases; bases with no gene match: 15. The CDR3 spans 17 residues. Germline V gene sequence: CDR1 MGHRA, CDR2 YSYEKL. Here the CDR3 reads CASSPSFSSGTVYEQYF. CDR3 DNA: TGCGCCAGCAGCCCCAGCTTCTCTAGCGGAACCGTCTACGAGCAGTACTTC.

V gene TRBV7-6 combines with J gene TRBJ2-7, with D perhaps assigned TRBD1 or TRBD2 (7 bases each). CDR3 length: 16 residues. Germline CDR1 is SGHVS and CDR2 is FNYEAQ. V was shortened by 5 bases and J by 2 bases, with 19 bases between the two germline ends. CDR3: CASSQGGFDSPYEQYF. CDR3 sequence (DNA): TGTGCCAGCAGCCAGGGGGGGTTTGACAGTCCCTACGAGCAGTACTTC.

This clonotype was counted many times. The genes are TRBV7-9 and TRBJ2-1; 9 nucleotides match TRBD2. The V segment lost 3 bases and the J segment 3 bases; nucleotides outside the gene matches: 9. CDR1 is SEHNR, CDR2 FQNEAQ, per germline (reference sequence). CDR3 size: 17 residues. DNA of the CDR3: TGTGCCAGCAGCTTTCCATTAAGCGGGGGGATCTACAATGAGCAGTTCTTC. The encoded protein is CASSFPLSGGIYNEQFF.

The chain has TRBV12-3 or TRBV12-4 and TRBJ2-5; TRBD2 is a possible D gene (6 bases). Deletions cut 5 bases from V and 1 base from J, with 8 bases between. This CDR3 region has 13 residues. The DNA of the CDR3 is TGTGCCAGCAGTCGGACTACCCAAGAGACCCAGTACTTC. Translating gives CASSRTTQETQYF.

This CDR3 is CASSFGWERNTDTQYF. Written as DNA, the CDR3 is TGTGCCAGCAGCTTCGGCTGGGAGCGGAACACAGATACGCAGTATTTT. The J gene is TRBJ2-3, the V gene TRBV7-9; D possibly corresponds to TRBD2 (5 bases). The CDR3 contains 16 residues. Trimming took off 3 bases at V and 2 bases at J, with 15 bases between the two ends. Germline V gives CDR1 SEHNR, CDR2 FQNEAQ (reference sequence). Supplemented by reference TRBV7-9 and TRBJ2-3, the full variable domain reads DTGVSQNPRHKITKRGQNVTFRCDPISEHNRLYWYRQTLGQGPEFLTYFQNEAQLEKSRLLSDRFSAERPKGSFSTLEIQRTEQGDSAMYLCASSFGWERNTDTQYFGPGTRLTVL.

This clonotype has more than one count but fewer than ten. J is TRBJ2-2 and V is TRBV9; D gene uncertain. The CDR3 is made up of 13 amino acids. Germline CDR1 SGDLS, CDR2 YYNGEE. V lost 0 bases and J lost 1, with 1 base in between. CDR3 amino acids: CASSVGNTGELFF. The CDR3 DNA sequence: TGTGCCAGCAGCGTAGGGAACACCGGGGAGCTGTTTTTT.

The rearrangement joins TRBV5-1 to TRBJ2-5, with 9 bases identical to TRBD2. This CDR3 region has 16 residues. J lost 4 bases, V lost 0 bases, and 7 bases had no gene match. The germline V gene encodes CDR1 SGHRS and CDR2 YFSETQ. The CDR3: CASSLGLAGMRETQYF. The CDR3 DNA reads as TGCGCCAGCAGCTTGGGGCTAGCGGGAATGCGAGAGACCCAGTACTTC.

The V gene is TRBV4-2, the J gene TRBJ2-1, with D uncertain. This CDR3 is 12 amino acids long. CDR1 LGHNA and CDR2 YNFKEQ come from the germline V gene. The V end was cut by 4 bases, the J end by 7 bases, with 8 bases between. DNA for the CDR3: TGTGCCAGCAGCCCCCAAGCGAATGAGCAGTTCTTC. Amino acid sequence: CASSPQANEQFF.

This clonotype has a count of ten or more. The chain has TRBV12-3 or TRBV12-4 and TRBJ2-3; TRBD2 agrees at 9 bases. CDR3 length: 16 residues. J gave up 3 bases and V 6 bases, and 10 bases lay outside the gene matches. DNA for the CDR3: TGTGCCAGCAGGCCCATGGCGGGAGGGAGAACAGATACGCAGTATTTT. Translated: CASRPMAGGRTDTQYF.

This clonotype showed up just a few times. The CDR3 spells CASSLSGAEAFF. CDR3 DNA sequence: TGTGCCAGCAGCTTATCAGGGGCCGAAGCTTTCTTT. The chain is built from TRBV7-8 and TRBJ1-1; D perhaps matches TRBD1 (6 bases). This CDR3 is 12 amino acids long. Germline V lookup: CDR1 SGHVS, CDR2 FQNEAQ. The V gene lost 2 bases and the J gene lost 8 bases, with 9 bases spanning the gap. The variable domain in full, completed from reference TRBV7-8 and TRBJ1-1, reads GAGVSQSPRYKVAKRGQDVALRCDPISGHVSLFWYQQALGQGPEFLTYFQNEAQLDKSGLPSDRFFAERPEGSVSTLKIQRTQQEDSAVYLCASSLSGAEAFFGQGTRLTVV.

The chain combines TRBV12-3 or TRBV12-4 with TRBJ2-3; D is ambiguous. The germline V and J ends were trimmed by 5 bases and 1 base, with 13 bases remaining between them. The CDR3 is made up of 15 amino acids. For the CDR3, the DNA is TGTGCCAGCAGTCCTACGGTACCTGGCACAGATACGCAGTATTTT. Residues: CASSPTVPGTDTQYF.

This clonotype appeared a few times. This chain links TRBV11-2 with TRBJ2-7; possibly TRBD2 for D (5 bases). Germline CDR1 reads SGHAT; CDR2 reads FQNNGV. Deletions cut 5 bases from V and 7 bases from J, with 18 bases between. The CDR3 is made up of 14 amino acids. CDR3 DNA: TGTGCCAGCAGCCCAGGACTGGGGTTTGGGGAGCAGTACTTC. Translating gives CASSPGLGFGEQYF. The variable domain in full, with the rest retrieved from reference TRBV11-2 and TRBJ2-7, is EAGVAQSPRYKIIEKRQSVAFWCNPISGHATLYWYQQILGQGPKLLIQFQNNGVVDDSQLPKDRFSAERLKGVDSTLKIQPAKLEDSAVYLCASSPGLGFGEQYFGPGTRLTVT.

This clonotype was seen a few times. This rearrangement joins TRBV7-9 to TRBJ2-1, with TRBD2 matching over 13 bases. CDR1 is SEHNR, CDR2 FQNEAQ, per germline (reference sequence). The CDR3 is made up of 17 amino acids. J gave up 3 bases and V 4 bases, and 6 bases lay outside the gene matches. CDR3 in amino acids: CASSSGLAGISYNEQFF. CDR3 nucleotides: TGTGCCAGCAGCTCGGGACTAGCGGGGATAAGCTACAATGAGCAGTTCTTC.